These 28 T cell receptor beta chains share one sample of origin, sequenced in a study of patients and donors after allogeneic stem cell transplantation. TCRdb called the RT-PCR reads again in MiXCR, with one record for every CDR3 protein. The table has about 87,000 distinct CDR3 sequences, roughly 4.9% seen once. The sample was blood, either unsorted or a sorted T cell fraction (not recorded which). The source of these receptors is a human donor who was either an allogeneic HSCT recipient or a stem cell or donor lymphocyte infusion donor (not recorded which). It is not recorded whose cells these are; they may come from a transplant donor.

The sample holds many counts of this clonotype. The chain combines TRBV5-5 with TRBJ2-4, with D perhaps TRBD1 or TRBD2 (5 bases each). V lost 4 bases and J 0 bases, leaving 14 bases between the germline ends. Germline assignment: CDR1 SGHKS and CDR2 YYEKEE (reference sequence). This CDR3 contains 16 residues. As DNA, the CDR3 is TGTGCCAGCAGCCCGGGGCGGCCGATAGCCAAAAACATTCAGTACTTC. Its translation: CASSPGRPIAKNIQYF. Full variable domain (remainder filled in from reference TRBV5-5 and TRBJ2-4): DAGVTQSPTHLIKTRGQQVTLRCSPISGHKSVSWYQQVLGQGPQFIFQYYEKEERGRGNFPDRFSARQFPNYSSELNVNALLLGDSALYLCASSPGRPIAKNIQYFGAGTRLSVL.

The V gene is TRBV18, the J gene TRBJ2-1, with 13 positions matching TRBD2. Per germline, CDR1 KGHSH and CDR2 LQKENI. The CDR3 sequence is 18 residues long. The V segment lost 3 bases and the J segment 5 bases; nucleotides outside the gene matches: 10. The CDR3 is CASSPIPVTSGRNNEQFF. CDR3 bases: TGTGCCAGCTCACCGATCCCCGTGACTAGCGGGAGGAACAATGAGCAGTTCTTC. The variable domain in full, with the rest retrieved from reference TRBV18 and TRBJ2-1, is NAGVMQNPRHLVRRRGQEARLRCSPMKGHSHVYWYRQLPEEGLKFMVYLQKENIIDESGMPKERFSAEFPKEGPSILRIQQVVRGDSAAYFCASSPIPVTSGRNNEQFFGPGTRLTVL.

The J gene is TRBJ2-1, the V gene TRBV4-1; D is undetermined. The V end was cut by 4 bases, the J end by 4 bases, with 20 bases between. Germline CDR1 and CDR2: MGHRA and YSYEKL. The CDR3 spans 17 residues. CDR3: CASSPYLRSRAYNEQFF. In nucleotides, the CDR3 is TGCGCCAGCAGCCCATACCTGAGGTCGCGAGCGTACAATGAGCAGTTCTTC.

The chain has TRBV30 and TRBJ1-4; D remains unclear. There are 12 residues in the CDR3. The germline CDR1 and CDR2 sequences are GTSNPN and SVGIG (reference sequence). V lost 3 bases and J 0 bases, leaving 2 bases between the germline ends. The CDR3 loop reads CAWSATNEKLFF. The CDR3 bases are TGTGCCTGGAGCGCAACTAATGAAAAACTGTTTTTT.

This clonotype has a count of ten or more. The V call is TRBV28, the J call TRBJ2-3; either TRBD1 or TRBD2 may fit D (5 bases each). The V end was cut by 7 bases, the J end by 5 bases, with 19 bases between. The CDR3 runs 15 residues. Germline CDR1 is MDHEN and CDR2 is SYDVKM. CDR3 sequence: CASTRDQTRGDTQYF. The CDR3 DNA reads as TGTGCCAGCACCCGGGACCAAACAAGAGGAGATACGCAGTATTTT.

This clonotype appeared many times. The chain carries TRBV30 and TRBJ2-7; D is unclear. The CDR3 contains 13 residues. Germline CDR1 GTSNPN, CDR2 SVGIG (reference sequence). Trimming removed 0 bases at V and 8 bases at J, with 14 bases between. CDR3 in amino acids: CAWSVGGRLQQYF. CDR3 DNA sequence: TGTGCCTGGAGTGTGGGTGGCCGACTTCAGCAGTACTTC.

In this sample, this clonotype turned up a few times. V gene TRBV2 combines with J gene TRBJ1-1; no definite D call. The CDR3 totals 11 residues. The ends were cut back, 11 bases at V and 3 bases at J, with 10 bases in the middle. Germline V gives CDR1 SNHLY, CDR2 FYNNEI. The CDR3 nucleotides read TGTGCCTCCAGATGGGACACTGAAGCTTTCTTT. This codes for CASRWDTEAFF.

This clonotype was picked up a small number of times. Being one base from a much bigger clone, this may be a read error. In nucleotides, the CDR3 is TGTGCCAGTAAAGACGGATCGGGGGCTAACTATGGCTACACCTTC. It encodes CASKDGSGANYGYTF. This chain connects TRBV19 to TRBJ1-2; tentative D call: TRBD1 (5 bases). The V gene's germline CDR1 is LNHDA and CDR2 SQIVND (reference sequence). The CDR3 has 15 residues. Trimming removed 7 bases at V and 0 bases at J, with 15 bases between.

Ten or more counts support this clonotype. The genes are TRBV11-3 and TRBJ2-7; D might be TRBD2 (5 bases). Trimming cost V 2 bases and J 2 bases, with 10 bases left between them. CDR1 and CDR2 (germline): SGHNT, YENEEA. The CDR3 runs to 14 residues. CDR3 DNA: TGTGCCAGCAGCTTAAAACAGACTACCTACGAGCAGTACTTC. Translation: CASSLKQTTYEQYF.

This chain uses TRBV7-8 with TRBJ2-7, with 7 bases fitting TRBD2. Germline CDR1 and CDR2: SGHVS and FQNEAQ. J gave up 4 bases and V 0 bases, and 6 bases lay outside the gene matches. The CDR3 contains 15 residues. The CDR3, as DNA: TGTGCCAGCAGCTTAGCGCGCGGGAGCGGTTACGAGCAGTACTTC. Protein: CASSLARGSGYEQYF.

There are many counts of this clonotype. The chain has TRBV5-6 and TRBJ1-2; D is undetermined. The length of the CDR3 is 15 residues. V lost 2 bases and J lost 3, with 14 bases in between. CDR1 and CDR2 from the germline V gene are SGHDT and YYEEEE. The CDR3 DNA follows: TGTGCCAGCAGCTTTGGGCCAGAGCTTGACTATGGCTACACCTTC. It encodes CASSFGPELDYGYTF.

As to this clonotype: Given a much more abundant clone one base away, this may be a read error. This chain's CDR3 is CSARVGPKQPQHF. CDR3 bases: TGCAGTGCTAGAGTGGGGCCGAAACAGCCCCAGCATTTT. This rearrangement joins TRBV20-1 to TRBJ1-5; TRBD1 is a possible D gene (5 bases). This CDR3 is 13 amino acids long. From germline, CDR1 is DFQATT and CDR2 SNEGSKA (reference sequence). The germline V and J ends were trimmed by 1 base and 7 bases, with 11 bases remaining between them.

This clonotype was seen many times. This chain links TRBV27 with TRBJ1-6; D uncertain. V lost 4 bases and J lost 1, with 11 bases in between. Germline CDR1 and CDR2: MNHEY and SMNVEV (reference sequence). The CDR3 is 16 amino acids. The CDR3 region has the DNA TGTGCCAGCAGTTCCCCGGGGAGGTCCTATAATTCACCCCTCCACTTT. Its protein is CASSSPGRSYNSPLHF.

This clonotype was detected many times. This chain joins TRBV20-1 and TRBJ2-3, with 8 bases lining up with TRBD2. Per the germline V gene, CDR1 is DFQATT and CDR2 is SNEGSKA (reference sequence). J lost 6 bases, V lost 0 bases, and 11 bases had no gene match. This CDR3 is 16 amino acids long. CDR3 region: CSARDIRGGYSDTQYF. As DNA, the CDR3 is TGCAGTGCTAGAGATATACGGGGGGGCTATTCGGATACGCAGTATTTT.

The chain employs TRBV20-1 and TRBJ2-7, with 7 bases matching TRBD1. The CDR3 extends over 16 amino acids. Germline CDR1 DFQATT, CDR2 SNEGSKA (reference sequence). The V segment lost 0 bases and the J segment 2 bases; nucleotides outside the gene matches: 10. The CDR3: CSARDAQTGYTYEQYF. CDR3 nucleotides: TGCAGTGCTAGAGATGCCCAGACAGGGTATACCTACGAGCAGTACTTC.

This clonotype was seen many times. The chain links TRBV12-3 or TRBV12-4 to TRBJ2-1; D possibly corresponds to TRBD2 (5 bases). Trimming removed 5 bases at V and 3 bases at J, with 17 bases between. CDR3 size: 16 residues. Here the CDR3 reads CASSRKRLSGYNEQFF. CDR3 nucleotides: TGTGCCAGCAGTCGAAAAAGACTCAGCGGCTACAATGAGCAGTTCTTC.

This clonotype was observed many times. V is TRBV29-1 and J is TRBJ1-2, with TRBD1 identical over 11 bases. The CDR3 sequence is 14 residues long. J lost 4 bases, V lost 4 bases, and 5 bases had no gene match. Germline CDR1 is SQVTM and CDR2 is ANQGSEA. The CDR3 spells CSVGAGTGGYGYTF. The DNA of the CDR3 is TGCAGCGTTGGTGCAGGGACAGGGGGCTATGGCTACACCTTC. The full variable domain, with the rest looked up from reference TRBV29-1 and TRBJ1-2, is SAVISQKPSRDICQRGTSLTIQCQVDSQVTMMFWYRQQPGQSLTLIATANQGSEATYESGFVIDKFPISRPNLTFSTLTVSNMSPEDSSIYLCSVGAGTGGYGYTFGSGTRLTVV.

This clonotype qualifies as medium-sized. The J gene is TRBJ2-7, the V gene TRBV12-3 or TRBV12-4, with 8 nucleotides matching TRBD2. The CDR3 runs 14 residues. The trim removed 3 bases at V and 3 bases at J, leaving 4 bases unmatched. In nucleotides, the CDR3 is TGTGCCAGCAGTTTTGGGACTAGTTACTACGAGCAGTACTTC. It translates to CASSFGTSYYEQYF.

This clonotype was recorded many times. The chain is built from TRBV29-1 and TRBJ2-1; 9 positions agree with TRBD2. The V gene's germline CDR1 is SQVTM and CDR2 ANQGSEA. CDR3 size: 15 residues. J was trimmed by 2 bases and V by 3 bases; bases with no gene match: 5. The CDR3 here is CSVDLTSGPYNEQFF. As DNA, the CDR3 is TGCAGCGTTGATCTGACTAGCGGCCCCTACAATGAGCAGTTCTTC.

This clonotype was counted between two and nine times. J is TRBJ2-2 and V is TRBV27; D may match TRBD1 or TRBD2 (5 bases each). The CDR3 covers 15 residues. V was pared by 8 bases and J by 6 bases, with 19 bases between. Germline-derived CDR1 and CDR2 are MNHEY and SMNVEV (reference sequence). The DNA for the CDR3 is TGTGCCAGCCCGGATCAGGGAAGAGGGTCCGGGGAGCTGTTTTTT. It yields the protein CASPDQGRGSGELFF.

The table lists this clonotype with many counts. V gene TRBV12-3 or TRBV12-4 combines with J gene TRBJ2-3, with D tentatively TRBD1 (6 bases). The CDR3 totals 14 residues. Trimming removed 5 bases from V and 5 bases from J, with 14 bases in between. The CDR3 region has the DNA TGTGCCAGCAGTCCGGACAGTTCGGGAGATACGCAGTATTTT. Its translation is CASSPDSSGDTQYF.

The chain has TRBV12-3 or TRBV12-4 and TRBJ2-3; no reliable D call. V was trimmed by 7 bases and J by 1 base, leaving 9 bases between them. This CDR3 has 13 residues. The DNA of the CDR3 is TGTGCCAGCAATGGACCTGGCACAGATACGCAGTATTTT. Translating it yields CASNGPGTDTQYF.

This clonotype was counted many times. The V call is TRBV19, the J call TRBJ2-2; TRBD1 or TRBD2 may be the D gene (5 bases each). Trimming removed 8 bases from V and 2 bases from J, with 15 bases in between. Per germline, CDR1 LNHDA and CDR2 SQIVND (reference sequence). CDR3 length: 15 residues. This CDR3 is CASEGRALNTGELFF. CDR3 nucleotide sequence: TGTGCCAGTGAGGGGCGAGCCCTAAACACCGGGGAGCTGTTTTTT. The variable domain in full, with the rest retrieved from reference TRBV19 and TRBJ2-2, is DGGITQSPKYLFRKEGQNVTLSCEQNLNHDAMYWYRQDPGQGLRLIYYSQIVNDFQKGDIAEGYSVSREKKESFPLTVTSAQKNPTAFYLCASEGRALNTGELFFGEGSRLTVL.

This clonotype has a count of ten or more. The gene calls are TRBV5-1 and TRBJ2-7; D not resolved. Looked up from germline, CDR1 is SGHRS and CDR2 is YFSETQ. V was pared by 7 bases and J by 3 bases, with 11 bases between. The CDR3 is made up of 12 amino acids. CDR3 sequence (DNA): TGCGCCAGCTCGGACGGTGGCTACGAGCAGTACTTC. Translation: CASSDGGYEQYF.

This clonotype is medium-sized by share. V usage is TRBV5-1 and J usage is TRBJ2-7; D might be TRBD2 (6 bases). The V gene's germline CDR1 is SGHRS and CDR2 YFSETQ. V was trimmed by 4 bases and J by 4 bases, leaving 12 bases between them. This CDR3 is 13 amino acids long. This CDR3 reads CASSPGVTYEQYF. In nucleotides, the CDR3 is TGCGCCAGCAGCCCGGGAGTGACTTACGAGCAGTACTTC.

The table lists this clonotype with many counts. A read error may account for a junction end that differs from germline. The V and J genes are TRBV5-1 and TRBJ2-5; the D gene is possibly TRBD1 (6 bases). CDR3 length: 12 residues. Germline V gene data show CDR1 as SGHRS and CDR2 as YFSETQ. Written as DNA, the CDR3 is TGCGCCAGCAGCCTGGACAGACCCCCAGGTCCCTTC. Translation gives CASSLDRPPGPF.

This clonotype has at least ten counts. The rearrangement uses TRBV5-1 and TRBJ2-2; TRBD2 matches at 8 bases. Per germline, CDR1 SGHRS and CDR2 YFSETQ. This CDR3 is built from 16 residues. J was trimmed by 0 bases and V by 4 bases; bases with no gene match: 5. The CDR3 loop reads CASSPKGLANTGELFF. The CDR3 region has the DNA TGCGCCAGCAGCCCGAAGGGACTAGCGAACACCGGGGAGCTGTTTTTT.

This clonotype was seen many times. The CDR3 DNA reads TGTGCCAGCAGCCATACGGGTCAAGAGACCCAGTACTTC. Translating it yields CASSHTGQETQYF. The V gene is TRBV5-6, the J gene TRBJ2-5; D unclear. Trimming removed 4 bases from V and 2 bases from J, with 9 bases in between. Germline V gene sequence: CDR1 SGHDT, CDR2 YYEEEE. This CDR3 comprises 13 residues.